Below, 24 T cell receptor beta chains from the same sample are listed, as sequenced in a study of T cells after yellow fever vaccination. A single record per CDR3 protein comes from TCRdb applying MiXCR to the 5' RACE reads. The sample lists around 610,000 distinct CDR3 sequences; roughly 14% were seen once. The sample was PBMCs, taken on the day of the yellow fever booster vaccination. The receptors shown here come from a man aged 30 to 45 who received the YFV17D yellow fever vaccine.

The chain employs TRBV9 and TRBJ2-7, with unresolved D. The CDR3 is 12 residues long. V was shortened by 2 bases and J by 4 bases, with 7 bases between the two germline ends. Germline CDR1 reads SGDLS; CDR2 reads YYNGEE. The CDR3 spells CASSVNDYEQYF. The CDR3 DNA sequence: TGTGCCAGCAGCGTGAACGATTACGAGCAGTACTTC.

CDR3 protein: CAMSSGREDNEQFF. The CDR3, as DNA: TGTGCCATGAGCAGCGGGAGAGAGGACAATGAGCAGTTCTTC. V usage is TRBV10-3 and J usage is TRBJ2-1; 8 nucleotides line up with TRBD2. Germline assignment: CDR1 ENHRY and CDR2 SYGVKD. Losses at the gene ends were 9 bases for V and 5 bases for J; bases not matched to a gene: 9. The CDR3 extends over 14 amino acids.

This clonotype came up a few times. The chain is built from TRBV30 and TRBJ2-1, with D possibly TRBD2 on 8 matching bases. Trimming left V 0 bases short and J 6 bases short, with 21 bases between. This CDR3 contains 17 residues. The germline V gene has CDR1 GTSNPN and CDR2 SVGIG (reference sequence). This CDR3 reads CAWSVFRGTRGANEQFF. In DNA, the CDR3 is TGTGCCTGGAGTGTATTCAGGGGGACTAGAGGTGCCAATGAGCAGTTCTTC.

The DNA for the CDR3 is TGCAGTGCTAGAGTTTCACAGGTGAACTACGAGCAGTACTTC. This encodes CSARVSQVNYEQYF. V gene TRBV20-1 combines with J gene TRBJ2-7; TRBD1 is a possible D gene (5 bases). CDR1 and CDR2 from the germline V gene are DFQATT and SNEGSKA (reference sequence). The germline V and J ends were trimmed by 1 base and 3 bases, with 13 bases remaining between them. This CDR3 is built from 14 residues.

V gene TRBV6-5 combines with J gene TRBJ1-1; D ambiguous. Germline CDR1 reads MNHEY; CDR2 reads SVGAGI. CDR3 length: 14 residues. The ends were cut back, 4 bases at V and 0 bases at J, with 9 bases in the middle. This CDR3 is CASSSHTMNTEAFF. In nucleotides, the CDR3 is TGTGCCAGCAGTTCCCATACCATGAACACTGAAGCTTTCTTT.

The chain employs TRBV4-2 and TRBJ1-2; D may be TRBD1 (5 bases). The CDR3 length is 17 residues. Between the trimmed V and J ends, which lost 4 bases and 0 bases, there was a span of 18 bases. In germline, CDR1 is LGHNA, CDR2 YNFKEQ. The CDR3 DNA is TGTGCCAGCAGCCTCGCACCGGGGGACCAATCTAACTATGGCTACACCTTC. This gives the protein CASSLAPGDQSNYGYTF.

In its sample, this clonotype was seen a few times. V usage is TRBV29-1 and J usage is TRBJ2-1; possible D gene TRBD2, 5 bases. V was clipped by 7 bases and J by 7 bases, with 11 bases between them. Germline loops: CDR1 SQVTM, CDR2 ANQGSEA. This CDR3 region has 11 residues. The CDR3 loop reads CSGLGENEQFF. CDR3 coding DNA: TGCAGCGGCCTGGGAGAAAATGAGCAGTTCTTC.

V gene TRBV27 combines with J gene TRBJ2-7; TRBD2 matches at 8 bases. CDR1 is MNHEY and CDR2 is SMNVEV in the germline V gene (reference sequence). CDR3 size: 14 residues. The junction had 6 bases not matched to a gene; V was cut back by 5 bases and J by 3 bases. The chain's CDR3 is CASSHGLAGYEQYF. The CDR3 nucleotides are TGTGCCAGCAGTCACGGACTAGCCGGCTACGAGCAGTACTTC.

V and J are TRBV20-1 and TRBJ1-1, with 7 bases identical to TRBD1. Germline values: CDR1 DFQATT, CDR2 SNEGSKA (reference sequence). V shed 6 bases, J shed 9 bases, and the junction held 7 bases outside the gene matches. The CDR3 extends over 11 amino acids. The CDR3 spells CSAPGQEKAFF. CDR3 DNA: TGCAGTGCCCCCGGACAGGAGAAAGCTTTCTTT.

The V gene is TRBV7-9, the J gene TRBJ1-5; the D gene is possibly TRBD1 (5 bases). V was shortened by 8 bases and J by 5 bases, with 16 bases between the two germline ends. The CDR3 has 14 amino acids. Germline values: CDR1 SEHNR, CDR2 FQNEAQ (reference sequence). In nucleotides, the CDR3 is TGTGCCAGCTCTATCGGGGCTCTCCATCAGCCCCAGCATTTT. Translated: CASSIGALHQPQHF.

Many counts were recorded for this clonotype. The rearrangement uses TRBV7-9 and TRBJ2-7; possibly TRBD2 for D (5 bases). This CDR3 has 12 amino acids. Trimming took off 6 bases at V and 3 bases at J, with 9 bases between the two ends. Germline V gene data show CDR1 as SEHNR and CDR2 as FQNEAQ (reference sequence). CDR3: CASRTGNYEQYF. The CDR3 nucleotides read TGTGCCAGCAGGACCGGGAACTACGAGCAGTACTTC.

This clonotype was seen more than once but under ten times. The V call is TRBV29-1, the J call TRBJ2-3; 8 bases line up with TRBD2. Germline V CDR1 and CDR2: SQVTM, ANQGSEA. V lost 7 bases and J lost 0; bases outside the gene matches: 9. This CDR3 contains 15 residues. CDR3 nucleotide sequence: TGCAGCGCCCATGAACTAGCGGAGAGCACAGATACGCAGTATTTT. The encoded protein is CSAHELAESTDTQYF.

V and J are TRBV28 and TRBJ2-1; 7 bases are shared with TRBD2. In germline, CDR1 is MDHEN, CDR2 SYDVKM. V gave up 6 bases and J gave up 5 bases; unmatched junction bases: 7. The CDR3 loop spans 14 amino acids. CDR3 bases: TGTGCCAGCAGGCCCTTGGGGGGGAACAATGAGCAGTTCTTC. Translated: CASRPLGGNNEQFF.

This clonotype came up a few times. CDR3 DNA: TGTGCCAGCAGCCCCCAACTAGCGGGGGTCAATGAGCAGTTCTTC. It yields the protein CASSPQLAGVNEQFF. The chain has TRBV7-3 and TRBJ2-1, with TRBD2 identical over 11 bases. The CDR3 totals 15 residues. The germline CDR1 and CDR2 sequences are SGHTA and FQGTGA. V dropped 5 bases and J dropped 6; count of bases not matched to a gene: 6.

This clonotype has only a few counts. The chain joins TRBV4-1 to TRBJ2-3, with a tentative D call TRBD2 (6 bases). The V and J ends lost 6 bases and 0 bases respectively, with 10 bases between them. CDR3 length: 14 residues. The V gene's germline CDR1 is MGHRA and CDR2 YSYEKL. The CDR3: CASSRGASTDTQYF. CDR3 nucleotide sequence: TGCGCCAGCAGTCGCGGGGCTAGCACAGATACGCAGTATTTT.

In its sample, this clonotype was seen a few times. This chain uses TRBV6-2 or TRBV6-3 with TRBJ2-4; unclear D gene. CDR3 size: 12 residues. The germline V gene encodes CDR1 MNHEY and CDR2 SVGEGT. V was shortened by 0 bases and J by 4 bases, with 1 base between the two germline ends. CDR3 protein: CASSYSKNIQYF. The CDR3 bases are TGTGCCAGCAGTTACTCGAAAAACATTCAGTACTTC.

Regarding this clonotype: A much more abundant neighbour one base away suggests this may be a read error. The rearrangement joins TRBV10-3 to TRBJ2-2, with D maybe TRBD2 (5 bases). The CDR3 loop spans 13 amino acids. Germline V gene lookup returns CDR1 ENHRY and CDR2 SYGVKD. The CDR3 loop reads CAISDPNTGELLF. The CDR3 DNA reads TGTGCCATCAGTGACCCAAACACCGGGGAGCTGCTTTTT.

The chain combines TRBV7-9 with TRBJ2-7; the match to TRBD2 covers 10 bases. CDR1 SEHNR and CDR2 FQNEAQ come from the germline V gene (reference sequence). This CDR3 spans 15 amino acids. V lost 6 bases to trimming and J lost 3 bases; unmatched junction nucleotides: 8. Here the CDR3 reads CASSLGLAEGYEQYF. The CDR3 DNA reads TGTGCCAGCAGTCTTGGACTAGCGGAGGGCTACGAGCAGTACTTC.

The chain couples TRBV3-1 to TRBJ2-1, with 13 bases fitting TRBD2. The CDR3 runs 19 residues. Per germline, CDR1 LGHDT and CDR2 YNNKEL (reference sequence). V was pared by 0 bases and J by 4 bases, with 9 bases of the junction left unmatched. The CDR3 bases are TGTGCCAGCAGCCAAGATGGTGCTGTACTAGCGGGAGGGTACAATGAGCAGTTCTTC. This codes for CASSQDGAVLAGGYNEQFF.

The chain is built from TRBV20-1 and TRBJ1-1; D not resolved. The ends were cut back, 1 base at V and 3 bases at J, with 9 bases in the middle. CDR1 and CDR2 (germline): DFQATT, SNEGSKA (reference sequence). This CDR3 comprises 13 residues. The CDR3 is CSARGPAYTEAFF. For the CDR3, the DNA is TGCAGTGCTAGAGGCCCAGCCTACACTGAAGCTTTCTTT.

The sample holds a few counts of this clonotype. This chain links TRBV30 with TRBJ2-5, with 11 bases lining up with TRBD2. CDR3 length: 15 amino acids. V was clipped by 0 bases and J by 4 bases; unmatched bases: 4. CDR1 and CDR2 from the germline V gene are GTSNPN and SVGIG (reference sequence). The chain's CDR3 is CAWSVGLAEGETQYF. CDR3 DNA: TGTGCCTGGAGTGTGGGACTAGCGGAGGGAGAGACCCAGTACTTC.

This chain links TRBV4-3 with TRBJ2-7; D is unclear. V was clipped by 0 bases and J by 0 bases, with 9 bases between them. This CDR3 contains 15 residues. CDR1 and CDR2 from the germline V gene are LGHNA and YSLEER. CDR3 sequence (DNA): TGCGCCAGCAGCCAAGACTCCGGGTTCTCCTACGAGCAGTACTTC. Its protein is CASSQDSGFSYEQYF.

The rearrangement uses TRBV12-3 or TRBV12-4 and TRBJ1-1; the D is unclear. The CDR3 covers 14 residues. Trimming removed 7 bases from V and 6 bases from J, with 18 bases in between. The DNA of the CDR3 is TGTGCCAGCATCTTGGCACCTCTGATGTCTGAAGCTTTCTTT. This translates into CASILAPLMSEAFF.

In its sample, this clonotype was seen a few times. This chain links TRBV7-9 with TRBJ1-3, with a possible D match to TRBD1 (6 bases). Per the germline V gene, CDR1 is SEHNR and CDR2 is FQNEAQ (reference sequence). Trimming took off 5 bases at V and 3 bases at J, with 17 bases between the two ends. CDR3 length: 16 amino acids. As DNA, the CDR3 is TGTGCCAGCAGCCCACGAGGGGACATATATGGAAACACCATATATTTT. Translating it yields CASSPRGDIYGNTIYF.